The rows below give T cell receptor beta chains drawn from one sample of a study of OX40 agonist ivuxolimab in advanced cancers. Here immunoSEQ multiplex PCR was the method, and the copy in TCRdb shows in-frame clones only, minus some. The table shows tens of thousands of clones, with roughly nine tenths occurring only once. The material was CD4+ or CD8+ T cells sorted from blood, obtained in a trial of the OX40 agonist ivuxolimab. Receptors originate from an adult with an advanced solid tumor such as melanoma, head and neck, liver or kidney cancer. Both conserved end residues are part of each CDR3. Fields, in order: V gene, clone size, D gene, J gene, CDR3 length, CDR3 DNA, CDR3 protein. The D gene is left open where the match is weak. A clone size is listed for some rows: how often the clone was seen (once, few, many), or a class if it is expanded.

v_call: TRBV6-1; clone_size: once; d_call: NA; j_call: TRBJ1-3; cdr3_length: 15; cdr3_nt: TGTGCCAGCAGTGAAGCGTCACACGGCGGGGACACCATATATTTT; cdr3_aa: CASSEASHGGDTIYF
v_call: TRBV13; clone_size: NA; d_call: TRBD2; j_call: TRBJ2-7; cdr3_length: 15; cdr3_nt: TGTGCCAGCAGCCTAAGACTAGCGGGAACGGAAGAGCAGTACTTC; cdr3_aa: CASSLRLAGTEEQYF
v_call: TRBV28; clone_size: NA; d_call: TRBD1; j_call: TRBJ1-5; cdr3_length: 15; cdr3_nt: TGTGCCAGCAGTCCAACAGGGGGGATGTATCCGGCCCAGCATTTT; cdr3_aa: CASSPTGGMYPAQHF
v_call: TRBV9; clone_size: NA; d_call: NA; j_call: TRBJ2-1; cdr3_length: 13; cdr3_nt: TGTGCCAGCAGCGCCACCCCGGGGGATGAGCAGTTCTTC; cdr3_aa: CASSATPGDEQFF
v_call: TRBV6-5; clone_size: NA; d_call: NA; j_call: TRBJ1-6; cdr3_length: 14; cdr3_nt: TGTGCCAGCAGTTACGGACCCCATAATTCACCCCTCCACTTT; cdr3_aa: CASSYGPHNSPLHF
v_call: TRBV7-2; clone_size: NA; d_call: NA; j_call: TRBJ2-3; cdr3_length: 13; cdr3_nt: TGTGCCAGCAGCTCGGGCGTGGGGAGTTCGCAGTATTTT; cdr3_aa: CASSSGVGSSQYF
v_call: TRBV7-2; clone_size: NA; d_call: TRBD1; j_call: TRBJ2-7; cdr3_length: 16; cdr3_nt: TGTGCCAGCAGCTTAGGCCAAGGGGGGACAGGCTACGAGCAGTACTTC; cdr3_aa: CASSLGQGGTGYEQYF
v_call: TRBV19; clone_size: NA; d_call: TRBD2; j_call: TRBJ2-1; cdr3_length: 15; cdr3_nt: TGTGCCAGTAGCCCGGGACTAGCGGGAGTAAATGAGCAGTTCTTC; cdr3_aa: CASSPGLAGVNEQFF
v_call: TRBV6-5; clone_size: NA; d_call: TRBD1; j_call: TRBJ2-7; cdr3_length: 14; cdr3_nt: TGTGCCAGCAGGAGGACAGGGGGGACCTACGAGCAGTACTTC; cdr3_aa: CASRRTGGTYEQYF
v_call: TRBV18; clone_size: NA; d_call: NA; j_call: TRBJ1-1; cdr3_length: 12; cdr3_nt: TGTGCCAGCTCACCACAGGACACTGAAGCTTTCTTT; cdr3_aa: CASSPQDTEAFF
v_call: TRBV10-3; clone_size: NA; d_call: NA; j_call: TRBJ2-5; cdr3_length: 15; cdr3_nt: TGTGCCATCAGTGGCCCCAGGGTGGAGGGCCAGACCCAGTACTTC; cdr3_aa: CAISGPRVEGQTQYF
v_call: TRBV5-1; clone_size: NA; d_call: NA; j_call: TRBJ1-2; cdr3_length: 13; cdr3_nt: TGCGCCAGCAGTGAGGAGGGGATAGGGGGCTACACCTTC; cdr3_aa: CASSEEGIGGYTF
v_call: TRBV6-6; clone_size: NA; d_call: NA; j_call: TRBJ1-4; cdr3_length: 14; cdr3_nt: TGTGCCAGCAGATCCACCACAACTAATGAAAAACTGTTTTTT; cdr3_aa: CASRSTTTNEKLFF